This TCR beta chain is drawn from a study of cytomegalovirus exposure and HLA in healthy donors. Study-wide context: As released early, the data held roughly 85 million unique TCRs from HLA-typed donors.

V shed 4 bases, J shed 6 bases, and the junction held 9 bases outside the gene matches. The germline V gene encodes CDR1 SGDLS and CDR2 YYNGEE. The CDR3 is 15 amino acids. PCR primers comprised 60 Vbeta and 13 Jbeta primers. Sequenced by immunoSEQ multiplex PCR; TCRdb stores in-frame clones only, minus some. The repertoire holds about 150,000 clones, with around two thirds as singletons. This clonotype was obtained from a man aged 25-45 years in good health and CMV-seropositive. The chain has TRBV9 and TRBJ2-1, with 8 bases identical to TRBD1. Sequences were obtained from PBMCs. CDR3 coding DNA: TGTGCCAGCAGCACTCAAGGACAGGGTTTCAATGAGCAGTTCTTC. Amino acid sequence: CASSTQGQGFNEQFF.